This TCR beta chain was profiled in a study of cytomegalovirus exposure and HLA in healthy donors listed by TCRdb under 2017. For the study in its entirety: An earlier analysis of some 600 of the donors reported approximately 260 Gb of sequence data and 117 million unique TCR beta sequences obtained from about 170 million T cells. Among the roughly 410 genotyped donors, 75% to 90% belonged to the genetic ancestry cluster associated with self-reported Caucasian donors. Both class I and class II loci were covered by HLA typing, at four-digit resolution. A later genetic analysis took genome-wide SNP genotypes for about 60% of the roughly 670 donors and used that subset as a discovery cohort. About five DR-DQ haplotypes were treated as single units for association and clustering because of strong linkage in the cohort. Donor age, sex, ethnicity and CMV serostatus were compiled alongside the repertoire data. The study aimed to test whether cataloging public T cell receptors could reveal signatures of past pathogen exposure. Besides the first cohort of 500 to 700 subjects, a separate validation cohort made up of 90 to 150 different subjects was used. The T cell repertoires of several hundred subjects were profiled by immunosequencing and related to cytomegalovirus serostatus. An earlier analysis of approximately 580 of the donors used high-throughput TCR beta sequencing to judge whether each TCR beta V gene segment behaved as functional or pseudogenic. About 300 gigabases of sequencing data and 70 million to 100 million unique TCR sequences were included in an early release covering about 700 HLA-typed donors. The number of typed donors differed by locus: 629-630 for A, B, C, DRB1 and DQB1; 522 for DQA1; roughly 600 for DPA1; and about 470 for DPB1. All discovery cohort repertoires had been generated using a single sequencing platform. The later analysis used no new phenotypic data to find candidate immune exposures, relying instead on TCR beta sequences and their occurrence across donors. On average, roughly 200,000 unique TCR beta nucleotide sequences were sequenced per donor among fewer than 500 genotyped donors of the cohort, with approximately 18% of those sequences being non-productive. High-throughput TCR immunosequencing, statistical association of individual TCRs with disease status, and machine learning were combined to predict cytomegalovirus infection status. A later analysis re-examined previously published TCR beta repertoires from 610 or so donors and added high-resolution HLA genotyping to investigate patterns of TCR occurrence. Results the study describes overall, beyond this receptor: In a later genetic analysis, a missense DCLRE1C variant was associated with V-gene and J-gene trimming of TCR beta chains, and the association was replicated in an independent cohort. A further reported finding was that TCR beta sequences accurately predicted the HLA-A and HLA-B alleles for most subjects in the first cohort. For the cohort, immune exposure information was limited to CMV serostatus. According to a later analysis, TCR association rates differed among HLA loci, with DRB1 alleles showing the most associated TCRs and HLA-C alleles showing the fewest. A cluster of highly shared sequence variants was judged likely to represent a technical artifact of the sequencing pipeline. In a later analysis, several top co-occurrence clusters were reported to appear linked to parvovirus B19, influenza, CMV and Epstein-Barr virus. Compared with the approximately 700-donor mean, donors in an Asian-associated ancestry cluster had fewer N-insertions in productive TCRs, according to a later genetic analysis. The cohort was sequenced for TCR beta chains only, and without alpha or paired-chain data the features that could be detected were limited. Linkage disequilibrium might explain the correlated functional status among segregating V segments, but an unknown experimental factor could not be ruled out. Some IMGT-functional V segments, including TRBV6-2 and TRBV6-3, could not be distinguished by the 87-base-pair reads and were therefore excluded. HLA typing was unavailable for some donors at each locus, so association tests used only the typed subset. Strong co-occurrence of HLA alleles, especially DR and DQ, made assigning TCR associations to individual alleles difficult. Presence/absence analyses assumed roughly uniform sequencing depth across donors, an assumption that may not hold. In an earlier analysis of some 540 of the donors, most TCR beta V segments appeared in productive rearrangements about 87% or about 30% of the time, broadly matching IMGT annotations. Fewer than 20 rarely observed V segments, including chromosome 9 orphons, were excluded from the earlier analysis of some 590 of the donors because counts were too low. In both the original and validation cohorts, the classifier was reported to diagnose cytomegalovirus status with high specificity and sensitivity. Three of the identified cytomegalovirus-associated TCR beta chains were confirmed in vitro to be specific for cytomegalovirus antigens. The authors suggested that the approach could potentially be generalized to other disease states and immunological phenotypes. In a later analysis, HLA-associated TCR beta chains were found to be more clonally expanded and to have lower generation probabilities than equally common non-associated chains. In a later analysis, most CMV-associated TCR beta chains were found to appear HLA-restricted, with HLA associations seemingly driven largely by CMV exposure. In the study, some 160 TCR beta chains were listed as associated with cytomegalovirus. While some public TCRs were present in many individuals, most TCR sequences turned up only very rarely across donors. In a later analysis, over 15,000 TCR beta sequences were associated with specific HLA alleles at a false discovery rate of 0.05.

The cohort consisted of 666 healthy bone marrow donors. At the time of sampling, all cohort members were nominally healthy, though unrecorded immune exposures were likely present. The donor tested CMV seropositive, placing the donor among the 289 seropositive members of the cohort. A peripheral blood sample was provided by each donor, and peripheral blood mononuclear cells were used for TCR beta sequencing. The Qiagen DNeasy Blood Extraction Kit was used to extract genomic DNA from the blood cell samples. Library generation was performed with the immunoSEQ multiplex PCR assay. For the multiplex PCR, a mixture combining 60 forward primers for TCR Vbeta segments and 13 reverse primers for TCR Jbeta segments was used. The CDR3 region of rearranged TCR beta genes was amplified from genomic DNA with a multiplex PCR assay. On the Illumina HiSeq System, the amplified TCR beta libraries were sequenced as 87-base-pair reads. In the original analysis: A later analysis tallied approximately 87 million unique TCR beta chains across the 666 repertoires, and around 12 million of those chains were shared by two or more donors. To remove PCR and sequencing errors, raw reads were error-corrected and collapsed into unique sequences using a nearest-neighbor algorithm that merged closely related sequences. CDR3 sequences were aligned to IMGT reference sequences to assign V, D and J gene segments. For a sequence to be retained, a match of at least six nucleotides to both a V gene segment and a J gene segment was required. A rearrangement counted as productive if the CDR3 had no stop codons and remained in frame with V and J, and every other rearrangement counted as non-productive. Following IMGT convention, CDR3 was defined as the stretch from the second conserved V-encoded cysteine to the conserved J-encoded phenylalanine. In an earlier analysis of roughly 610 of the donors, sequences lacking an unambiguous match to a single V gene segment were excluded. An earlier analysis of about 600 of the donors called V segments functional above 56.7% productive rearrangements and segregating when the between-donor standard deviation exceeded 5%. To diagnose cytomegalovirus status from the catalog of TCR beta chain sequences, a statistical classification framework was built. V and J gene assignment, in a later analysis, came from comparing TCR nucleotide sequences with IMGT/GENE-DB human TR gene sequences. The TCRdist pipeline was used in a later analysis to assign CDR3 sequences and most-parsimonious VDJ recombination scenarios. In a later analysis, every TCR beta chain was defined by the combination of its CDR3 amino acid sequence and its V-gene family, and reads without a unique V-gene family were dropped. In a later analysis, approximately 590 highly shared, low-generation-probability nucleotide sequences were removed to address suspected cross-contamination and a sequencing artifact. For each public chain, a later analysis derived a clonal expansion index from normalized ranks of inferred template counts within each repertoire. In a later analysis, generation probabilities were computed using a VDJ recombination model fitted to out-of-frame rearrangements, and the results were checked against IGoR. In a later analysis, TCR-TCR, TCR-HLA and TCR-CMV co-occurrence was scored with hypergeometric tests, and a repertoire-size bias correction was applied to TCR pairs. A later analysis estimated false discovery rates by permuting HLA or CMV assignments 20 times. In a later analysis, co-occurring TCRs were grouped using DBSCAN, with TCRdist sequence similarity added in when clustering inside HLA-allele-positive subsets. Co-occurrence clustering excluded repertoires with fewer than 30,000 or more than 120,000 public chains, plus five with anomalous nucleotide sharing. TCRdb took over this immuneACCESS table, retaining in-frame rearrangements with V and J assigned. Such tables are incomplete; in checked studies, under half of the missing clones stem from an unresolved V gene, and the remainder is unexplained. That table supplies the V and J calls and clone size; D and trimming were determined from the DNA. The sample profile shows about 190,000 clones; 74% of them were found once. The leading ten clones occupy 3.1% of the sample.

V ends up 5 bases short and J 5 bases short, with an unmatched junction base count of 5. CDR1 MNHNY and CDR2 SVGAGI are derived from the germline V gene (reference sequence). The CDR3 runs 14 amino acids, cysteine and phenylalanine included. This entry keeps only the CDR3 DNA: 42 bases, framed from base 1. Turning to this clone: What this receptor recognizes is not known. The input lacks base qualities; no much larger clone sits a single base away.

The sequenced sample was PBMCs. This receptor chain uses TRBV6-6 and TRBJ1-4, with TRBD1 identical over 7 junction bases. The clonotype was recovered from a woman aged 30 to 39 in good health and CMV-seropositive. The CDR3 here reads CASSPTGRNEKLFF. The DNA is as follows: TGTGCCAGCAGTCCGACAGGGCGGAATGAAAAACTGTTTTTT.